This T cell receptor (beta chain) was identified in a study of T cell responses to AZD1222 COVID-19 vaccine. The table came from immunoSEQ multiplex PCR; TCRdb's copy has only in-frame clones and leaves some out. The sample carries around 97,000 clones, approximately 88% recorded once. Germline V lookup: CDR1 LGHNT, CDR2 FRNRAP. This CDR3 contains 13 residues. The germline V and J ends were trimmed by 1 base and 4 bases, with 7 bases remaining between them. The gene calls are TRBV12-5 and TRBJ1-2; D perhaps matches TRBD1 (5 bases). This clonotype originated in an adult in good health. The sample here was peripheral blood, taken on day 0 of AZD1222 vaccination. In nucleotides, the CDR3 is TGTGCTAGTGGTTTGGGGGGGGTCTATGGCTACACCTTC. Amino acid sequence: CASGLGGVYGYTF.